The rows below give T cell receptor beta chains drawn from one sample of a study of blood T cell repertoires in COVID-19. Method: immunoSEQ multiplex PCR; TCRdb's copy keeps in-frame clones and lacks some. The sample carries 250,000 to 350,000 clones, about 81% recorded once. The specimen was peripheral blood. Receptor source: a human donor with COVID-19, enrolled during active disease. The donor label of this sample is uncertain. The CDR3 runs from the conserved cysteine through the conserved F or W. The D gene is left open where the match is weak. Only some rows state a clone size, as once, few, many or a class for expanded clones.

abundance	d_gene	v_gene	j_gene	CDR3aa	CDR3nt
-	TRBD2	TRBV11-3	TRBJ2-2	CASSLERTSGVNTGELFF	TGTGCCAGCAGCTTAGAAAGGACTAGCGGGGTGAACACCGGGGAGCTGTTTTTT
-	-	TRBV7-8	TRBJ1-1	CASSLREGNTEAFF	TGTGCCAGCAGCTTACGGGAAGGGAACACTGAAGCTTTCTTT
few	TRBD2	TRBV5-4	TRBJ2-7	CASSPTGTSGYEQYF	TGTGCCAGCAGCCCCACCGGGACTAGCGGGTACGAGCAGTACTTC
-	-	TRBV28	TRBJ1-2	CASRGGAVTNYGYTF	TGTGCCAGCAGGGGGGGGGCGGTTACTAACTATGGCTACACCTTC
-	TRBD2	TRBV7-3	TRBJ2-1	CASSSSRLAGGTDNEQFF	TGTGCCAGCAGCTCCAGCCGACTAGCGGGAGGAACGGACAATGAGCAGTTCTTC
-	-	TRBV7-3	TRBJ1-4	CASSLTGHPNEKLFF	TGTGCCAGCAGCTTAACGGGACACCCTAATGAAAAACTGTTTTTT
-	TRBD2	TRBV5-1	TRBJ2-5	CASSLLSSGSGETQYF	TGCGCCAGCAGCTTGTTGTCTAGCGGGAGCGGGGAGACCCAGTACTTC
-	TRBD2	TRBV10-1	TRBJ2-3	CASSESIAGARSTDTQYF	TGCGCCAGCAGTGAGTCGATAGCGGGAGCCCGAAGCACAGATACGCAGTATTTT
-	TRBD1	TRBV28	TRBJ1-2	CASSLEGQSITF	TGTGCCAGCAGTCTAGAGGGACAGTCAATCACCTTC
-	TRBD2	TRBV4-2	TRBJ2-5	CASSQGRTSGLETQYF	TGTGCCAGCAGCCAAGGTCGGACTAGCGGGTTAGAGACCCAGTACTTC
-	TRBD2	TRBV19	TRBJ2-5	CASSTTGEGLGETQYF	TGTGCCAGTAGTACCACCGGGGAGGGGCTCGGGGAGACCCAGTACTTC
-	TRBD1	TRBV5-5	TRBJ2-2	CASSSRTGMMAGELFF	TGTGCCAGCAGCTCGAGGACAGGGATGATGGCCGGGGAGCTGTTTTTT
few	-	TRBV7-9	TRBJ2-5	CASSNPRWSQETQYF	TGTGCCAGCAGCAACCCCCGGTGGAGCCAAGAGACCCAGTACTTC
-	TRBD2	TRBV19	TRBJ2-3	CASSVRLAGASTDTQYF	TGTGCCAGTAGTGTCCGACTAGCGGGGGCTAGCACAGATACGCAGTATTTT
-	-	TRBV5-1	TRBJ2-5	CASSLALERRQETQYF	TGCGCCAGCAGCTTGGCCCTAGAACGGAGACAAGAGACCCAGTACTTC
-	-	TRBV7-9	TRBJ1-4	CASSFPQAGASNEKLFF	TGTGCCAGCAGCTTCCCGCAAGCAGGGGCGTCTAATGAAAAACTGTTTTTT
few	-	TRBV29-1	TRBJ2-1	CSVCQARSEQFF	TGCAGCGTTTGTCAGGCTCGCTCCGAGCAGTTCTTC
-	TRBD2	TRBV18	TRBJ2-1	CASSPQREGEQFF	TGTGCCAGCTCACCACAGCGGGAGGGTGAGCAGTTCTTC
-	TRBD2	TRBV25-1	TRBJ2-3	CASSELAGGPDTQYF	TGTGCCAGCAGTGAATTAGCGGGAGGGCCAGATACGCAGTATTTT
once	-	TRBV3-1/TRBV3-2	TRBJ2-3	CASSPRLVENTQYF	TGTGCCAGCAGCCCCCGACTAGTTGAAAATACGCAGTATTTT
-	-	TRBV5-1	TRBJ2-2	CASSLAPVVFSTGELFF	TGCGCCAGCAGCTTGGCCCCAGTTGTGTTTTCGACCGGGGAGCTGTTTTTT
-	-	TRBV11-2	TRBJ2-7	CASSGKGRDGKNEQYF	TGTGCCAGCAGCGGTAAGGGGCGGGACGGGAAAAACGAGCAGTACTTC
-	-	TRBV3-1/TRBV3-2	TRBJ2-3	CASSLESTGSLTQYF	TGTGCCAGCAGCCTGGAAAGTACAGGGTCATTGACGCAGTATTTT
-	-	TRBV7-9	TRBJ2-1	CASSLQGYGSYNEQFF	TGTGCCAGCAGCTTACAGGGGTATGGCTCCTACAATGAGCAGTTCTTC
-	-	TRBV4-2	TRBJ2-2	CASSQEQRGGTGELFF	TGTGCCAGCAGCCAAGAACAGCGAGGGGGCACCGGGGAGCTGTTTTTT